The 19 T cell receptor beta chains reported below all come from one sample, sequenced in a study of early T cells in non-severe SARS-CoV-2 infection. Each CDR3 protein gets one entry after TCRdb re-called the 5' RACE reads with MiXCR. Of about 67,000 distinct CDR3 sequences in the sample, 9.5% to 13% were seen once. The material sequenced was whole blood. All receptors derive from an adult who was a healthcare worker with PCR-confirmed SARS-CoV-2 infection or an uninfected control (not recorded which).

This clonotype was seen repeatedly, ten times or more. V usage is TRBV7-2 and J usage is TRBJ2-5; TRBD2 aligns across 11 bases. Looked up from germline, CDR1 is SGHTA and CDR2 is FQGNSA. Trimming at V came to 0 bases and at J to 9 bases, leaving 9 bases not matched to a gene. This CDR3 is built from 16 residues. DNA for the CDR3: TGTGCCAGCAGCTTAGCGGTCACTAGCGGGAGTGTGGCCCAGTACTTC. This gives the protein CASSLAVTSGSVAQYF. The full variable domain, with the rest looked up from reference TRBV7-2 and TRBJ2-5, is GAGVSQSPSNKVTEKGKDVELRCDPISGHTALYWYRQSLGQGLEFLIYFQGNSAPDKSGLPSDRFSAERTGGSVSTLTIQRTQQEDSAVYLCASSLAVTSGSVAQYFGPGTRLLVL.

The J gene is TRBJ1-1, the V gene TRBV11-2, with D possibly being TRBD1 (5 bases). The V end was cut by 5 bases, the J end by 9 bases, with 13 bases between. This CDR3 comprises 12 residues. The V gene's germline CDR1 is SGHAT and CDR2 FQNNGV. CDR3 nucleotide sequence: TGTGCCAGCAGCACACCGGGACCTAAAGCTTTCTTT. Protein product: CASSTPGPKAFF.

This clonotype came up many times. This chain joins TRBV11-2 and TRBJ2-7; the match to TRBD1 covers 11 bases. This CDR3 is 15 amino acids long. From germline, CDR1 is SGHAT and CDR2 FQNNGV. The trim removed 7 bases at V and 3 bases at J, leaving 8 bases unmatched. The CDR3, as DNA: TGTGCCAGCACCCGAACCGGGACAGGGGGCTACGAGCAGTACTTC. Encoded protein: CASTRTGTGGYEQYF.

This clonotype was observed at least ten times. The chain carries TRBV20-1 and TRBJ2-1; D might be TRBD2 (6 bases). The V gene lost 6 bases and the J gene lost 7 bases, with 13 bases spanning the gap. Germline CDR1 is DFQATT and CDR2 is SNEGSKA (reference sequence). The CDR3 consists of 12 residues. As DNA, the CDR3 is TGCAGTGCGAGGACGGAGGGGAATGAGCAGTTCTTC. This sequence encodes CSARTEGNEQFF.

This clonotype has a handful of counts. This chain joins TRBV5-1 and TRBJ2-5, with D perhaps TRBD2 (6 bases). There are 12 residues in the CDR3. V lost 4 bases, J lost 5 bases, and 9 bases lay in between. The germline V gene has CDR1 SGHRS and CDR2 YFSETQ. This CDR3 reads CASSPEGETQYF. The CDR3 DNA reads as TGCGCCAGCAGCCCGGAGGGGGAGACCCAGTACTTC.

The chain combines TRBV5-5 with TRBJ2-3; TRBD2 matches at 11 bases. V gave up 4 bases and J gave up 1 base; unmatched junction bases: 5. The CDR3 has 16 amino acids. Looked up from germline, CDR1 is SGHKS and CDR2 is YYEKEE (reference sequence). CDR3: CASSPTSGGRTDTQYF. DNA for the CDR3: TGTGCCAGCAGCCCCACTAGCGGGGGCCGCACAGATACGCAGTATTTT.

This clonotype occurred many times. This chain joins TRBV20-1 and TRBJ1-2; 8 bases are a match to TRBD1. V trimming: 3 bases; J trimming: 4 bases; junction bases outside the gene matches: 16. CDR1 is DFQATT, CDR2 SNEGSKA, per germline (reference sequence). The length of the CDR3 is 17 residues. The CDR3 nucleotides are TGCAGTGCTAGGAGCAGGACAGGGCGGTCCTACGGCTATGGCTACACCTTC. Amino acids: CSARSRTGRSYGYGYTF.

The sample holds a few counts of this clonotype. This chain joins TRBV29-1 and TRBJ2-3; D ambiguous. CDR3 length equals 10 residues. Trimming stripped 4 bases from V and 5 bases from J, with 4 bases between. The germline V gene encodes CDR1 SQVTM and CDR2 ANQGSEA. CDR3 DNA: TGCAGCGTTGGGGGAGATACGCAGTATTTT. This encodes CSVGGDTQYF.

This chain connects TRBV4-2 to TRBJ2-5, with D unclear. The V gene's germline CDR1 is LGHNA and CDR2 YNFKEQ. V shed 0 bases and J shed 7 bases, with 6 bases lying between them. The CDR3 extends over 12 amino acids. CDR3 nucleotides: TGTGCCAGCAGCCAAGAGCTGGGGACCCAGTACTTC. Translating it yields CASSQELGTQYF.

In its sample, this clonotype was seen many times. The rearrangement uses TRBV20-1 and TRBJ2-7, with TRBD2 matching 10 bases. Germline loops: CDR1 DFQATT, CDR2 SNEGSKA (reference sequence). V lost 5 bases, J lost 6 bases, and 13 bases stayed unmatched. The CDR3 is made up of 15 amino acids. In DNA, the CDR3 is TGCAGTGCTGCCTTTAGCGGGGGGCTCCCCCGCGAGCAGTACTTC. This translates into CSAAFSGGLPREQYF.

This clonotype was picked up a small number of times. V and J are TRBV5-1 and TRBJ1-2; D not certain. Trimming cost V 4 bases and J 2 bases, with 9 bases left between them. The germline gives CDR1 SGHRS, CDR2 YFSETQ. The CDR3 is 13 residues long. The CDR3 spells CASSPRWNYGYTF. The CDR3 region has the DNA TGCGCCAGCAGCCCCCGATGGAACTATGGCTACACCTTC.

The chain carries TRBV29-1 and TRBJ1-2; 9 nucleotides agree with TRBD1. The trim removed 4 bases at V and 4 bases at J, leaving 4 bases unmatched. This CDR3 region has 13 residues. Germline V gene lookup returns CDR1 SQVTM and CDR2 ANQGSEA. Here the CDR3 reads CSVGDRATYGYTF. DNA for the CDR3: TGCAGCGTTGGGGACAGGGCCACCTATGGCTACACCTTC.

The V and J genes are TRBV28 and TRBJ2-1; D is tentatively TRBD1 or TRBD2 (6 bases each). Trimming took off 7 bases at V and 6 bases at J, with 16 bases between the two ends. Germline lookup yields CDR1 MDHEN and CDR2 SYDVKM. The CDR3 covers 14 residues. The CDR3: CASISPGASNEQFF. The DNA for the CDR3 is TGTGCCAGCATCAGCCCGGGGGCAAGCAATGAGCAGTTCTTC.

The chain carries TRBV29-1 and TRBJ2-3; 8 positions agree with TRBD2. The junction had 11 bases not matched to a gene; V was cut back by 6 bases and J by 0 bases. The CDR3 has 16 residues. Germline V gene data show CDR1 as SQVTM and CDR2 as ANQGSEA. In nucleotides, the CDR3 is TGCAGCGTAGCGGGAGCCTCTCCGCCTAGCACAGATACGCAGTATTTT. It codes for CSVAGASPPSTDTQYF.

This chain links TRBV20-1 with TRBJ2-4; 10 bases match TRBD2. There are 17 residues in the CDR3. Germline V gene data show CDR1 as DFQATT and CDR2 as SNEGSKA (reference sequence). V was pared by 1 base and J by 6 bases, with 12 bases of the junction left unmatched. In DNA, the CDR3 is TGCAGTGCTAGAGTTACGGGGACGGGACTAGCGAGAAACATTCAGTACTTC. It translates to CSARVTGTGLARNIQYF.

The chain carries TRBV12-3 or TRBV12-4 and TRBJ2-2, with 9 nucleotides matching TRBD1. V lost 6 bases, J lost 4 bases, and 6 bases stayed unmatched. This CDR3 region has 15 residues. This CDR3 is CASSPDRGSTGELFF. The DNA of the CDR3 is TGTGCCAGCAGCCCGGACAGGGGAAGCACCGGGGAGCTGTTTTTT.

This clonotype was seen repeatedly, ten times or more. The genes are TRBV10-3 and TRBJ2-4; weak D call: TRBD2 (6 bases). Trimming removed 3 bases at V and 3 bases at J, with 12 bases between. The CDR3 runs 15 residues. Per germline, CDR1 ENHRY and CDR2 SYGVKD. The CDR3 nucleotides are TGTGCCATCAGTGATCCGGGACTCCTCAAAAACATTCAGTACTTC. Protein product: CAISDPGLLKNIQYF.

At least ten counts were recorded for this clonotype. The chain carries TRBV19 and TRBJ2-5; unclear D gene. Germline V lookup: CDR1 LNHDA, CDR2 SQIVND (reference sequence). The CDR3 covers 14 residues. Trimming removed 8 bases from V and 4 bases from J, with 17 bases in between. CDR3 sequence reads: CASGPTPARETQYF. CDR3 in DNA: TGTGCCAGTGGCCCGACCCCCGCCCGAGAGACCCAGTACTTC.

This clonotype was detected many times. CDR3 loop: CASGSRRSGSPSSYNEQFF. The CDR3, as DNA: TGTGCCAGCGGCTCTCGACGTAGCGGCTCCCCTAGCTCCTACAATGAGCAGTTCTTC. The chain couples TRBV6-5 to TRBJ2-1, with D possibly TRBD2 on 6 matching bases. Germline values: CDR1 MNHEY, CDR2 SVGAGI. V lost 8 bases and J lost 0, with 26 bases in between. The CDR3 contains 19 residues.